These 14 T cell receptor beta chains share one sample of origin, sequenced in a study of CD8+ T cells in alopecia areata. Isolated RNA was reverse transcribed into cDNA used as the sequencing template. TCRdb's table, derived via immunoSEQ multiplex PCR, lists solely in-frame clones and lacks some. Found here are about 64,000 clones, 46% of them singletons; the top ten hold roughly 21%. Treatment: oral pan-JAK inhibitor, 5-10 mg twice daily. Sample: CD8+ T cells sorted from blood, taken at approximately week 39, from a patient treated with tofacitinib. All receptors derive from a human donor with alopecia areata.

This rearrangement joins TRBV7-9 to TRBJ2-5; 11 bases align to TRBD2. The CDR3 is made up of 15 amino acids. With 7 bases clipped from V and 5 bases from J, the junction kept 9 bases outside the gene matches. The germline V gene has CDR1 SEHNR and CDR2 FQNEAQ (reference sequence). The CDR3 nucleotides read TGTGCCAGCATCCCGGGACTAGCGGCCCTCGAGACCCAGTACTTC. It specifies CASIPGLAALETQYF.

The chain uses TRBV4-1 and TRBJ1-2; no definite D call. The CDR3 totals 15 residues. Germline V gene lookup returns CDR1 MGHRA and CDR2 YSYEKL. V was shortened by 1 base and J by 5 bases, with 14 bases between the two germline ends. The DNA of the CDR3 is TGCGCCAGCAGCCAAGGACCGCCCGGCCGTTATGGCTACACCTTC. This codes for CASSQGPPGRYGYTF.

A remark on this clone: Additional DNA sequences in this sample encode the identical CDR3. The genes are TRBV5-1 and TRBJ2-7, with a tentative D call TRBD1 (6 bases). V was trimmed by 3 bases and J by 2 bases, leaving 12 bases between them. The CDR3 contains 14 residues. Germline CDR1 and CDR2: SGHRS and YFSETQ. This CDR3 reads CASSWTGGPYEQYF. The DNA of the CDR3 is TGCGCCAGCAGCTGGACTGGGGGCCCCTACGAGCAGTACTTC. Full variable domain (outside the CDR3, taken from reference TRBV5-1 and TRBJ2-7): KAGVTQTPRYLIKTRGQQVTLSCSPISGHRSVSWYQQTPGQGLQFLFEYFSETQRNKGNFPGRFSGRQFSNSRSEMNVSTLELGDSALYLCASSWTGGPYEQYFGPGTRLTVT.

This clone was observed a few times. The chain combines TRBV11-2 with TRBJ1-4, with D unresolved. Germline V CDR1 and CDR2: SGHAT, FQNNGV. Trimming cost V 6 bases and J 12 bases, with 20 bases left between them. The CDR3 contains 14 residues. The chain's CDR3 is CASSSTVLPRELFF. The CDR3 nucleotides read TGTGCCAGCAGTTCGACGGTCCTCCCCCGCGAACTGTTTTTT.

V is TRBV27 and J is TRBJ1-5; 10 bases agree with TRBD1. The CDR3 contains 16 residues. V lost 6 bases and J lost 4; bases outside the gene matches: 9. Germline loops: CDR1 MNHEY, CDR2 SMNVEV (reference sequence). CDR3 coding DNA: TGTGCCAGCAGCCGATTCGGACAGGGGGGAAATCAGCCCCAGCATTTT. As protein: CASSRFGQGGNQPQHF.

This clone was found a few times. This rearrangement joins TRBV4-2 to TRBJ2-7, with D possibly matching TRBD1 (5 bases). V was pared by 1 base and J by 4 bases, with 8 bases between. Per the germline V gene, CDR1 is LGHNA and CDR2 is YNFKEQ. There are 13 residues in the CDR3. The CDR3 bases are TGTGCCAGCAGCCAAGGCGACAGATACGAGCAGTACTTC. Translation gives CASSQGDRYEQYF.

This clone was found a few times. The genes are TRBV15 and TRBJ2-3; weak D call: TRBD2 (6 bases). Between the trimmed V and J ends, which lost 0 bases and 5 bases, there was a span of 15 bases. The CDR3 extends over 16 amino acids. Germline V gene data show CDR1 as LNHNV and CDR2 as YYDKDF (reference sequence). This chain's CDR3 is CATSRERGGTGDTQYF. CDR3 bases: TGTGCCACCAGCAGAGAGAGGGGAGGCACGGGAGATACGCAGTATTTT.

This clone was seen more than once but under ten times. The chain is built from TRBV29-1 and TRBJ1-2, with unresolved D. Germline lookup yields CDR1 SQVTM and CDR2 ANQGSEA. Between the trimmed V and J ends, which lost 5 bases and 7 bases, there was a span of 2 bases. The CDR3 runs to 8 residues. The CDR3 reads CSVPGYTF. In nucleotides, the CDR3 is TGCAGCGTTCCTGGCTACACCTTC.

The gene calls are TRBV7-9 and TRBJ1-4; D unclear. This CDR3 spans 13 amino acids. V shed 5 bases and J shed 10 bases, with 14 bases lying between them. Per germline, CDR1 SEHNR and CDR2 FQNEAQ (reference sequence). CDR3 nucleotide sequence: TGTGCCAGCAGCGACGGCTACTCGGGAAAACTGTTTTTT. Protein sequence: CASSDGYSGKLFF. Full variable domain (missing parts from reference TRBV7-9 and TRBJ1-4): DTGVSQNPRHKITKRGQNVTFRCDPISEHNRLYWYRQTLGQGPEFLTYFQNEAQLEKSRLLSDRFSAERPKGSFSTLEIQRTEQGDSAMYLCASSDGYSGKLFFGSGTQLSVL.

This chain connects TRBV9 to TRBJ2-7; 8 bases match TRBD2. The CDR3 runs 13 residues. V dropped 2 bases and J dropped 4; count of bases not matched to a gene: 2. Germline V gene sequence: CDR1 SGDLS, CDR2 YYNGEE. For the CDR3, the DNA is TGTGCCAGCAGCGTTACTAGCGGATACGAGCAGTACTTC. This codes for CASSVTSGYEQYF.

This clone was detected only a few times. The rearrangement uses TRBV28 and TRBJ2-5; D is uncertain. Per the germline V gene, CDR1 is MDHEN and CDR2 is SYDVKM. V lost 1 base, J lost 3 bases, and 6 bases lay in between. The CDR3 extends over 13 amino acids. CDR3 in DNA: TGTGCCAGCAGTTTATCCACGAAAGAGACCCAGTACTTC. It is translated as CASSLSTKETQYF. Supplemented by reference TRBV28 and TRBJ2-5, the full variable domain reads DVKVTQSSRYLVKRTGEKVFLECVQDMDHENMFWYRQDPGLGLRLIYFSYDVKMKEKGDIPEGYSVSREKKERFSLILESASTNQTSMYLCASSLSTKETQYFGPGTRLLVL.

This clone was counted between two and nine times. The V call is TRBV29-1, the J call TRBJ1-2, with TRBD1 as a possible D gene (5 bases). CDR1 is SQVTM, CDR2 ANQGSEA, per germline. The CDR3 runs to 11 residues. The germline V and J ends were trimmed by 5 bases and 3 bases, with 7 bases remaining between them. The CDR3 protein is CSVPRDYGYTF. Written as DNA, the CDR3 is TGCAGCGTTCCCAGGGACTATGGCTACACCTTC.

The genes are TRBV30 and TRBJ2-1; TRBD2 agrees at 9 bases. V was pared by 5 bases and J by 12 bases, with 17 bases of the junction left unmatched. Germline V gene lookup returns CDR1 GTSNPN and CDR2 SVGIG (reference sequence). The CDR3 is 15 residues long. This CDR3 is CAWAETGREGIWQFF. The CDR3 DNA sequence: TGTGCCTGGGCCGAAACGGGGCGGGAGGGAATATGGCAGTTCTTC.

This clone was detected only a few times. This chain joins TRBV6-1 and TRBJ1-1; D is uncertain. The CDR3 extends over 12 amino acids. V was cut by 7 bases and J by 6 bases, with 12 bases left in between. The germline gives CDR1 MNHNS, CDR2 SASEGT. CDR3 in amino acids: CASIKEGAEAFF. Here the CDR3 DNA reads TGTGCCAGCATCAAAGAGGGAGCTGAAGCTTTCTTT.